The 7 T cell receptor beta chains below all came from one sample that was sequenced in a study of cytomegalovirus exposure and HLA in healthy donors. Method: immunoSEQ multiplex PCR; TCRdb's copy keeps in-frame clones and lacks some. The sample holds some 60,000 clones, 95% to 96% seen once. Sequenced: PBMCs. These receptors all come from a man aged 18 to 29 in good health and CMV-seronegative.

This chain connects TRBV5-1 to TRBJ2-2; D may be TRBD2 (6 bases). The V end lost 4 bases, the J end lost 2 bases, and 12 bases lay between the germline ends. Per the germline V gene, CDR1 is SGHRS and CDR2 is YFSETQ. The CDR3 totals 15 residues. The CDR3 DNA reads TGCGCCAGCAGCGACCCGCGGGAAAACACCGGGGAGCTGTTTTTT. This translates into CASSDPRENTGELFF.

J is TRBJ2-3 and V is TRBV6-4, with D possibly being TRBD1 (5 bases). Germline CDR1 MRHNA, CDR2 SNTAGT. V gave up 4 bases and J gave up 2 bases, with 13 bases separating them. This CDR3 region has 15 residues. The CDR3 is CASSAFAGNTDTQYF. The CDR3 DNA sequence: TGTGCCAGCAGTGCGTTTGCAGGGAACACAGATACGCAGTATTTT.

The rearrangement uses TRBV9 and TRBJ2-3; D not certain. V gave up 0 bases and J gave up 4 bases, with 12 bases separating them. CDR1 is SGDLS and CDR2 is YYNGEE in the germline V gene. This CDR3 contains 15 residues. The CDR3 here is CASSVATPLADTQYF. CDR3 in DNA: TGTGCCAGCAGCGTAGCTACCCCGCTAGCAGATACGCAGTATTTT. Based on the CDR3 plus reference TRBV9 and TRBJ2-3, the full variable domain is DSGVTQTPKHLITATGQRVTLRCSPRSGDLSVYWYQQSLDQGLQFLIQYYNGEERAKGNILERFSAQQFPDLHSELNLSSLELGDSALYFCASSVATPLADTQYFGPGTRLTVL.

The J gene is TRBJ2-2, the V gene TRBV28, with D tentatively TRBD1 (5 bases). The V and J ends lost 10 bases and 1 base respectively, with 7 bases between them. Looked up from germline, CDR1 is MDHEN and CDR2 is SYDVKM. This CDR3 is 12 amino acids long. The CDR3 loop is CATQGNTGELFF. Here the CDR3 DNA reads TGTGCCACCCAGGGGAACACCGGGGAGCTGTTTTTT.

The gene calls are TRBV29-1 and TRBJ1-2; the D is unclear. Per germline, CDR1 SQVTM and CDR2 ANQGSEA. The V and J ends lost 1 base and 4 bases respectively, with 10 bases between them. There are 13 residues in the CDR3. The CDR3 here is CSVEGALSYGYTF. The DNA for the CDR3 is TGCAGCGTTGAAGGGGCTTTGTCCTATGGCTACACCTTC.

This rearrangement joins TRBV19 to TRBJ1-5, with TRBD1 matching 8 bases. From germline, CDR1 is LNHDA and CDR2 SQIVND (reference sequence). V dropped 6 bases and J dropped 6; count of bases not matched to a gene: 7. The CDR3 runs to 14 residues. CDR3 in amino acids: CASSSRDRTQPQHF. The CDR3 DNA reads as TGTGCCAGTAGCTCCCGGGACAGGACTCAGCCCCAGCATTTT.

This chain links TRBV4-1 with TRBJ1-1; 7 bases agree with TRBD1. CDR3 length: 14 amino acids. Germline V gene lookup returns CDR1 MGHRA and CDR2 YSYEKL. With 2 bases clipped from V and 5 bases from J, the junction kept 5 bases outside the gene matches. CDR3 residues: CASSQPGQRTEAFF. The CDR3 DNA follows: TGCGCCAGCAGCCAACCGGGACAGAGGACTGAAGCTTTCTTT.